The next 28 T cell receptor beta chains were all read from a single sample in a study of PD-1 blockade in classical Hodgkin lymphoma. The sample's time point: cycle 4 day 1 (C4D1), after 6 weeks of nivolumab. Brentuximab vedotin exposure varied among the patients, all of whom had relapsed after autologous stem cell transplantation. CD8+ T cell isolation from thawed PBMCs was performed by magnetic negative selection. Only in-frame clones appear in the TCRdb table, and some are missing; sequencing was by immunoSEQ multiplex PCR. The sample gives approximately 8,400 clones, around 84% of which show up once; 26% is in the top ten. This specimen was CD8+ T cells from blood, taken before the fourth cycle of nivolumab. The source of these receptors is a human donor with classical Hodgkin lymphoma.

The V call is TRBV29-1, the J call TRBJ1-1; D is uncertain. Germline values: CDR1 SQVTM, CDR2 ANQGSEA. Trimming pared 1 base from V and 8 bases from J, leaving 8 bases between. The CDR3 consists of 11 residues. CDR3 in DNA: TGCAGCGTTGAAGGTCAGATAGAAGCTTTCTTT. It yields the protein CSVEGQIEAFF. The variable domain in full, completed from reference TRBV29-1 and TRBJ1-1, reads SAVISQKPSRDICQRGTSLTIQCQVDSQVTMMFWYRQQPGQSLTLIATANQGSEATYESGFVIDKFPISRPNLTFSTLTVSNMSPEDSSIYLCSVEGQIEAFFGQGTRLTVV.

This clone was counted a few times. This sequence joins TRBV11-2 and TRBJ1-2; 8 bases are shared with TRBD1. V trimming: 0 bases; J trimming: 7 bases; junction bases outside the gene matches: 13. This CDR3 has 17 amino acids. The V gene's germline CDR1 is SGHAT and CDR2 FQNNGV. The CDR3 DNA sequence: TGTGCCAGCAGCTTAGAAGAGACAGGGGCTCTTGGGTTTGGCTACACCTTC. This encodes CASSLEETGALGFGYTF.

The CDR3 coding sequence is TGTGCCAGCAGTGAACAGGGGTGGACCTACGAGCAGTACTTC. Translating gives CASSEQGWTYEQYF. This chain joins TRBV6-5 and TRBJ2-7, with 7 bases matching TRBD1. Germline V CDR1 and CDR2: MNHEY, SVGAGI. This CDR3 spans 14 amino acids. With 5 bases clipped from V and 2 bases from J, the junction kept 6 bases outside the gene matches.

J is TRBJ1-2 and V is TRBV11-3, with TRBD1 as a possible D gene (5 bases). V shed 7 bases and J shed 4 bases, with 19 bases lying between them. CDR1 SGHNT and CDR2 YENEEA come from the germline V gene. The CDR3 consists of 15 residues. The CDR3 here is CASTPEVGVSYGYTF. DNA of the CDR3: TGTGCCAGCACCCCGGAGGTAGGGGTGAGCTATGGCTACACCTTC.

This CDR3 is CASSTDRVGYTF. CDR3 in DNA: TGTGCCAGCAGCACGGACAGGGTGGGCTACACCTTC. The V and J genes are TRBV21-1 and TRBJ1-2; TRBD1 is taken as the D call from the table, unchecked against the DNA. TRBV21-1 is deemed a pseudogene. CDR3 length: 12 residues.

This sequence joins TRBV5-1 and TRBJ2-7, with 7 bases identical to TRBD1. The CDR3 loop spans 14 amino acids. The trim removed 1 base at V and 0 bases at J, leaving 1 base unmatched. CDR1 and CDR2 (germline): SGHRS, YFSETQ. The CDR3 coding sequence is TGCGCCAGCAGCTTGACAGGGGCCTCCTACGAGCAGTACTTC. Amino acid sequence: CASSLTGASYEQYF.

The rearrangement uses TRBV5-4 and TRBJ2-5, with D possibly matching TRBD2 (5 bases). The ends were cut back, 2 bases at V and 4 bases at J, with 12 bases in the middle. The V gene's germline CDR1 is SGHNT and CDR2 YYREEE (reference sequence). This CDR3 region has 14 residues. The chain's CDR3 is CASSFRAVRETQYF. CDR3 DNA sequence: TGTGCCAGCAGCTTTAGAGCGGTAAGAGAGACCCAGTACTTC.

V is TRBV29-1 and J is TRBJ1-2; 8 bases line up with TRBD1. V trimming: 4 bases; J trimming: 7 bases; junction bases outside the gene matches: 8. This CDR3 spans 13 amino acids. CDR1 is SQVTM and CDR2 is ANQGSEA in the germline V gene. CDR3 loop: CSVARTGNLGYTF. CDR3 sequence (DNA): TGCAGCGTTGCTCGGACAGGGAATCTTGGCTACACCTTC.

J is TRBJ2-3 and V is TRBV28, with TRBD2 matching 13 bases. This CDR3 spans 18 amino acids. Germline assignment: CDR1 MDHEN and CDR2 SYDVKM. Trimming took 7 bases from V and 5 from J; bases not matched to a gene: 15. CDR3 sequence: CASKESDRLAGGIDTQYF. CDR3 in DNA: TGTGCCAGCAAAGAATCCGATAGACTAGCGGGGGGAATAGATACGCAGTATTTT.

This clone was seen a single time. The V gene is TRBV9, the J gene TRBJ2-3; 8 bases line up with TRBD2. Looked up from germline, CDR1 is SGDLS and CDR2 is YYNGEE. The V segment lost 3 bases and the J segment 4 bases; nucleotides outside the gene matches: 4. This CDR3 is built from 14 residues. CDR3 sequence reads: CASSAGGGPDTQYF. Written as DNA, the CDR3 is TGTGCCAGCAGCGCCGGGGGGGGCCCAGATACGCAGTATTTT.

Here the CDR3 DNA reads TGTGCCAGTAGGGACAGGGGGGCCTACGAGCAGTACTTC. It encodes CASRDRGAYEQYF. The chain has TRBV19 and TRBJ2-7, with 10 nucleotides matching TRBD1. This CDR3 spans 13 amino acids. From germline, CDR1 is LNHDA and CDR2 SQIVND (reference sequence). The junction had 1 base not matched to a gene; V was cut back by 6 bases and J by 2 bases.

The chain uses TRBV28 and TRBJ2-1; TRBD1 is a possible D gene (5 bases). Germline-derived CDR1 and CDR2 are MDHEN and SYDVKM. V gave up 2 bases and J gave up 4 bases, with 12 bases separating them. This CDR3 contains 15 residues. The CDR3 DNA reads TGTGCCAGCAGTTTAGGGGCAGCGCGATACAATGAGCAGTTCTTC. This translates into CASSLGAARYNEQFF.

This clone has only a few counts. This chain links TRBV7-3 with TRBJ2-7, with a possible D match to TRBD1 (6 bases). The germline gives CDR1 SGHTA, CDR2 FQGTGA. The CDR3 spans 13 residues. V shed 4 bases and J shed 3 bases, with 10 bases lying between them. The DNA of the CDR3 is TGTGCCAGCAGCTCCTCACAGGGCTACGAGCAGTACTTC. Amino acid sequence: CASSSSQGYEQYF.

The gene calls are TRBV12-5 and TRBJ1-1; D is unresolved. The CDR3 extends over 14 amino acids. CDR1 and CDR2 (germline): LGHNT, FRNRAP. V was trimmed by 3 bases and J by 1 base, leaving 9 bases between them. The CDR3: CASGLEGANTEAFF. DNA for the CDR3: TGTGCTAGTGGTTTAGAGGGAGCGAACACTGAAGCTTTCTTT.

The chain has TRBV9 and TRBJ2-6; D not resolved. V was shortened by 0 bases and J by 0 bases, with 10 bases between the two germline ends. The CDR3 has 17 residues. From germline, CDR1 is SGDLS and CDR2 YYNGEE. This chain's CDR3 is CASSVDSFTSGANVLTF. The DNA of the CDR3 is TGTGCCAGCAGCGTAGACAGCTTCACCTCTGGGGCCAACGTCCTGACTTTC.

The genes are TRBV4-1 and TRBJ2-7, with 12 positions matching TRBD2. The V and J ends lost 5 bases and 2 bases, in that order; junction bases with no gene match: 4. The length of the CDR3 is 15 residues. From germline, CDR1 is MGHRA and CDR2 YSYEKL. The CDR3 DNA is TGCGCCAGCAGCTTCCGGACTAGCGGGACCTACGAGCAGTACTTC. Translation: CASSFRTSGTYEQYF.

The V call is TRBV6-1, the J call TRBJ2-1; the D gene could be TRBD1 or TRBD2 (5 bases each). The CDR3 spans 16 residues. V was pared by 4 bases and J by 1 base, with 14 bases between. Germline V gives CDR1 MNHNS, CDR2 SASEGT. The CDR3 DNA sequence: TGTGCCAGCAGTGCTACAGGACTTTCTTCCTACAATGAGCAGTTCTTC. Translation: CASSATGLSSYNEQFF.

This clone has a single count. This chain links TRBV4-1 with TRBJ1-4; no definite D call. This CDR3 spans 13 amino acids. Trimming took 4 bases from V and 8 from J, leaving 11 bases between them. In germline, CDR1 is MGHRA, CDR2 YSYEKL. In DNA form, the CDR3 reads TGCGCCAGCAGCCTAAAAGAAGGGGAAAAACTGTTTTTT. Translated: CASSLKEGEKLFF.

This chain uses TRBV5-6 with TRBJ1-2; D unclear. Germline V gives CDR1 SGHDT, CDR2 YYEEEE. V was clipped by 10 bases and J by 6 bases, with 13 bases between them. This CDR3 is built from 11 residues. The CDR3 DNA reads TGTGCCTCTGCGGACTGGGATGGCTACACCTTC. This translates into CASADWDGYTF. Full variable domain (outside the CDR3, taken from reference TRBV5-6 and TRBJ1-2): DAGVTQSPTHLIKTRGQQVTLRCSPKSGHDTVSWYQQALGQGPQFIFQYYEEEERQRGNFPDRFSGHQFPNYSSELNVNALLLGDSALYLCASADWDGYTFGSGTRLTVV.

CDR3 protein: CTHRGFEKDTQYF. As DNA, the CDR3 is TGCACTCACCGGGGCTTCGAGAAAGATACGCAGTATTTT. The genes are TRBV29-1 and TRBJ2-3, with D perhaps assigned TRBD1 or TRBD2 (5 bases each). Germline V gives CDR1 SQVTM, CDR2 ANQGSEA. The CDR3 is 13 amino acids.

The chain is built from TRBV7-9 and TRBJ2-3; 13 positions match TRBD2. The germline V gene encodes CDR1 SEHNR and CDR2 FQNEAQ (reference sequence). This CDR3 has 16 amino acids. V shed 0 bases and J 6 bases; nucleotides not matched to a gene: 3. CDR3 residues: CASSLAGTSGMDTQYF. DNA for the CDR3: TGTGCCAGCAGCTTAGCGGGGACTAGCGGGATGGATACGCAGTATTTT.

The chain has TRBV2 and TRBJ1-6; a weak D match, TRBD1 (6 bases). This CDR3 comprises 16 residues. Germline V lookup: CDR1 SNHLY, CDR2 FYNNEI. V was clipped by 4 bases and J by 7 bases, with 17 bases between them. The CDR3 DNA follows: TGTGCCAGCAGTGGAGACAGGCCAACACAGAATTCACCCCTCCACTTT. Its translation is CASSGDRPTQNSPLHF.

This chain links TRBV4-1 with TRBJ1-1, with 8 bases identical to TRBD1. The V gene's germline CDR1 is MGHRA and CDR2 YSYEKL. J lost 3 bases, V lost 4 bases, and 10 bases had no gene match. This CDR3 spans 16 amino acids. CDR3 loop: CASSLVGTGYDTEAFF. CDR3 DNA sequence: TGCGCCAGCAGCCTCGTAGGGACAGGCTACGACACTGAAGCTTTCTTT.

V usage is TRBV2 and J usage is TRBJ2-3; D gene ambiguous. This CDR3 is built from 15 residues. The ends were cut back, 3 bases at V and 0 bases at J, with 10 bases in the middle. Per germline, CDR1 SNHLY and CDR2 FYNNEI. This chain's CDR3 is CASSDQLDSTDTQYF. DNA of the CDR3: TGTGCCAGCAGTGATCAGCTTGATAGCACAGATACGCAGTATTTT.

This clone is deemed medium-sized. The J gene is TRBJ2-7, the V gene TRBV7-8; TRBD2 matches 13 bases. V was pared by 4 bases and J by 1 base, with 1 base of the junction left unmatched. Germline assignment: CDR1 SGHVS and CDR2 FQNEAQ. This CDR3 has 15 amino acids. The CDR3, as DNA: TGTGCCAGCAGCTGGACTAGCGGGGGTTCCTACGAGCAGTACTTC. It is translated as CASSWTSGGSYEQYF. The entire variable domain, with the rest obtained from reference TRBV7-8 and TRBJ2-7, is as follows: GAGVSQSPRYKVAKRGQDVALRCDPISGHVSLFWYQQALGQGPEFLTYFQNEAQLDKSGLPSDRFFAERPEGSVSTLKIQRTQQEDSAVYLCASSWTSGGSYEQYFGPGTRLTVT.

The chain couples TRBV6-1 to TRBJ1-2, with D unclear. This CDR3 is 11 amino acids long. V was clipped by 8 bases and J by 2 bases, with 6 bases between them. Germline CDR1 reads MNHNS; CDR2 reads SASEGT. This CDR3 reads CASEQNYGYTF. For the CDR3, the DNA is TGTGCCAGCGAGCAAAACTATGGCTACACCTTC.

V is TRBV7-9 and J is TRBJ2-7, with TRBD1 as a possible D gene (6 bases). V was pared by 5 bases and J by 1 base, with 9 bases between. Looked up from germline, CDR1 is SEHNR and CDR2 is FQNEAQ (reference sequence). This CDR3 contains 13 residues. Written as DNA, the CDR3 is TGTGCCAGCAGCCACAGGGAGTCCTACGAGCAGTACTTC. This encodes CASSHRESYEQYF.

V usage is TRBV7-2 and J usage is TRBJ1-2; D is perhaps TRBD1 (5 bases). V lost 5 bases and J 7 bases, leaving 11 bases between the germline ends. CDR1 SGHTA and CDR2 FQGNSA come from the germline V gene. The length of the CDR3 is 12 residues. For the CDR3, the DNA is TGTGCCAGCAGCCGGGACGGACCTGGCTACACCTTC. Amino acid sequence: CASSRDGPGYTF.